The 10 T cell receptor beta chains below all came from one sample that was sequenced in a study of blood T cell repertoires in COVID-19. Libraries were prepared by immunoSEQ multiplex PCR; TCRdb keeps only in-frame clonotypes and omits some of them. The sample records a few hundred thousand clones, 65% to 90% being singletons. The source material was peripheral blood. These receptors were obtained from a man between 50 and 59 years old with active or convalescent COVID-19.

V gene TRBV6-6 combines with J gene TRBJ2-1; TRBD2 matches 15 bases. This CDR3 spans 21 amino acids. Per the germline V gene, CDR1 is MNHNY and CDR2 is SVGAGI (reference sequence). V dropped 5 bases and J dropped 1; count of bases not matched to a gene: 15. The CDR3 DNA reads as TGTGCCAGCAGTCGGAGGCCACCGGGACTAGCGGGAGGTGAGTCCTACAATGAGCAGTTCTTC. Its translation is CASSRRPPGLAGGESYNEQFF.

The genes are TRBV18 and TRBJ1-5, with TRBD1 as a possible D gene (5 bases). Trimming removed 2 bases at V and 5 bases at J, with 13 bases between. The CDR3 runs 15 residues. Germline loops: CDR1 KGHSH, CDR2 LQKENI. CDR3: CASSPTPDNHQPQHF. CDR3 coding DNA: TGTGCCAGCTCACCAACTCCGGACAACCATCAGCCCCAGCATTTT.

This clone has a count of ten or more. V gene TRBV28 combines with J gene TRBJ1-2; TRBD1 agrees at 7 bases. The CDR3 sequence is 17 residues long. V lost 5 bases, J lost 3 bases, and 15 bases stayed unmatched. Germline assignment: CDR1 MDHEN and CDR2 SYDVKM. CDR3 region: CASSPLQGLKTDYGYTF. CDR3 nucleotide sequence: TGTGCCAGCAGTCCCCTACAGGGGTTGAAAACCGACTATGGCTACACCTTC.

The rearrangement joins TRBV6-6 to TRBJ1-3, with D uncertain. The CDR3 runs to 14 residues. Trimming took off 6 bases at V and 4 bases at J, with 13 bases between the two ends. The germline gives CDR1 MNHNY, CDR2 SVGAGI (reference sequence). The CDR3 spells CASRGPAEGNTIYF. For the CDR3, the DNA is TGTGCCAGCAGGGGTCCAGCGGAGGGAAACACCATATATTTT.

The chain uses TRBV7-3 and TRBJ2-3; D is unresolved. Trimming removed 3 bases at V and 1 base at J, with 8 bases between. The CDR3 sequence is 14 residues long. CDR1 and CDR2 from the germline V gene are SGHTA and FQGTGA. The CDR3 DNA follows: TGTGCCAGCAGCTTCTCCTTCGGCACAGATACGCAGTATTTT. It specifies CASSFSFGTDTQYF.

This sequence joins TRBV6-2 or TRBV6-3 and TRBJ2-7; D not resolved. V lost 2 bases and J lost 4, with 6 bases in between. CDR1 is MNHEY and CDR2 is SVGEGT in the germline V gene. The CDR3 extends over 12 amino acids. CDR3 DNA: TGTGCCAGCAGTTACCCGGAGTACGAGCAGTACTTC. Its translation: CASSYPEYEQYF.

The CDR3: CASSLFPAGTDTQYF. DNA for the CDR3: TGTGCCAGCAGCTTATTCCCAGCGGGCACAGATACGCAGTATTTT. The chain employs TRBV7-3 and TRBJ2-3, with a weak D call TRBD2 (5 bases). V was clipped by 2 bases and J by 1 base, with 10 bases between them. Germline V lookup: CDR1 SGHTA, CDR2 FQGTGA. The CDR3 runs to 15 residues.

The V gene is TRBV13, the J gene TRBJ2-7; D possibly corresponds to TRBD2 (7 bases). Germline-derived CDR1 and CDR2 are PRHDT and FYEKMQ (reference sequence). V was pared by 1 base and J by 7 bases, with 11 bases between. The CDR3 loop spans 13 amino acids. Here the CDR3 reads CASSLVGGAEQYF. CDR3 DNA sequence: TGTGCCAGCAGCTTAGTGGGGGGGGCGGAGCAGTACTTC. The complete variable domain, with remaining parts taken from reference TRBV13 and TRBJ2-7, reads AAGVIQSPRHLIKEKRETATLKCYPIPRHDTVYWYQQGPGQDPQFLISFYEKMQSDKGSIPDRFSAQQFSDYHSELNMSSLELGDSALYFCASSLVGGAEQYFGPGTRLTVT.

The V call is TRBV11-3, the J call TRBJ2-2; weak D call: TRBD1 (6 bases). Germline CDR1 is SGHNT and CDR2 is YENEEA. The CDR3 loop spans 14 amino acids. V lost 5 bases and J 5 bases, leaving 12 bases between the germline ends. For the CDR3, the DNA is TGTGCCAGCAGCGCTACAGGGTATACCGGGGAGCTGTTTTTT. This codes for CASSATGYTGELFF.

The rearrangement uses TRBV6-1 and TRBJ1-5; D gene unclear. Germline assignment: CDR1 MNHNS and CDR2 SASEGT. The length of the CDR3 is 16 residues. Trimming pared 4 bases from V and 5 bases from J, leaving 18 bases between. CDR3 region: CASSARAGRTDQPQHF. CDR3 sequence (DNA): TGTGCCAGCAGTGCCCGAGCGGGGAGAACAGATCAGCCCCAGCATTTT.